This is a list of T cell receptor beta chains from one sample in a study of neurological immune-mediated disorders. Each CDR3 protein gets one entry after TCRdb re-called the 5' RACE reads with MiXCR. Here the sample spans tens of thousands of distinct CDR3 sequences, approximately 9.1% being singletons. The sample consisted of PBMCs. These receptor sequences come from a woman between 40 and 55 years old in good health. The CDR3 runs from the conserved cysteine through the conserved F or W. The D gene is left open where the match is weak. Expanded clones are given a class, and other clones once, few, many or no size at all.

.	TRBV4-1	TRBJ1-5	many	CASSQVDMGWSNQPQHF	TGCGCCAGCAGCCAAGTCGACATGGGTTGGAGCAATCAGCCCCAGCATTTT
TRBD2	TRBV25-1	TRBJ2-1	many	CASSEHALAGALDEQFF	TGTGCCAGCAGTGAACACGCACTAGCGGGAGCGTTGGATGAGCAGTTCTTC
.	TRBV20-1	TRBJ1-3	many	CSARERGRGRNTIYF	TGCAGTGCTAGGGAACGGGGGAGGGGCAGAAACACCATATATTTT
TRBD1	TRBV10-3	TRBJ1-2	.	CAISDTSRAQGALDGYTF	TGTGCCATCAGTGATACCTCCAGGGCGCAGGGGGCTCTCGATGGCTACACCTTC
.	TRBV2	TRBJ1-2	many	CASSEALGGYTF	TGTGCCAGCAGTGAAGCGTTAGGTGGCTACACCTTC
.	TRBV5-1	TRBJ1-1	.	CASRGFSGPEKAFF	TGCGCCAGCAGGGGCTTCTCGGGGCCGGAGAAAGCTTTCTTT
.	TRBV5-1	TRBJ1-2	many	CATTSGGDGYTF	TGCGCCACCACCTCCGGGGGCGATGGCTACACCTTC
TRBD1	TRBV5-1	TRBJ2-7	many	CASSWDSSSYEQYF	TGCGCCAGCAGCTGGGACAGCAGCTCCTACGAGCAGTACTTC
TRBD2	TRBV20-1	TRBJ2-7	many	CSARGENSYEQYF	TGCAGTGCTCGGGGGGAGAACTCCTACGAGCAGTACTTC
TRBD2	TRBV9	TRBJ2-1	many	CASSASGRLFPNEQFF	TGTGCCAGCAGCGCGAGCGGGAGGCTCTTCCCCAATGAGCAGTTCTTC
.	TRBV5-1	TRBJ2-1	.	CASKGSYNEQFF	TGCGCCAGCAAGGGCAGTTACAATGAGCAGTTCTTC
.	TRBV5-1	TRBJ2-2	many	CASSYELVINTGELFF	TGCGCCAGCAGCTACGAGTTAGTTATTAACACCGGGGAGCTGTTTTTT
.	TRBV12-3/TRBV12-4	TRBJ1-5	many	CASSFGAESQPQHF	TGTGCCAGCAGTTTCGGCGCGGAATCTCAGCCCCAGCATTTT
.	TRBV5-1	TRBJ1-5	many	CASSLAGRVNQPQHF	TGCGCCAGCAGCTTAGCTGGCAGGGTCAATCAGCCCCAGCATTTT
.	TRBV20-1	TRBJ1-1	many	CSARDGQGLAEAFF	TGCAGTGCTAGAGATGGTCAGGGCTTGGCTGAAGCTTTCTTT
.	TRBV4-3	TRBJ1-4	many	CASSRQGGGGLNEKLFF	TGCGCCAGCAGCCGCCAAGGAGGCGGGGGACTAAATGAAAAACTGTTTTTT
.	TRBV10-3	TRBJ2-7	many	CAIGGAGHSYEQYF	TGTGCCATCGGAGGGGCGGGCCACTCCTACGAGCAGTACTTC
.	TRBV20-1	TRBJ2-3	many	CSAINGASTDTQYF	TGCAGTGCTATCAACGGGGCGAGCACAGATACGCAGTATTTT
.	TRBV6-5	TRBJ1-1	many	CASSYSSAGEAFF	TGTGCCAGCAGTTACTCGTCGGCCGGGGAAGCTTTCTTT
.	TRBV9	TRBJ2-1	many	CASSVARPPNEQFF	TGTGCCAGCAGCGTAGCTAGGCCACCGAATGAGCAGTTCTTC
.	TRBV10-3	TRBJ2-3	many	CAIRKGTEGPTDTQYF	TGTGCCATCAGAAAAGGGACGGAAGGTCCCACAGATACGCAGTATTTT
.	TRBV20-1	TRBJ1-3	many	CSARSQSSGNTIYF	TGCAGTGCTAGATCCCAGAGCTCTGGAAACACCATATATTTT
TRBD1	TRBV2	TRBJ1-2	.	CASSAGQGANYGYTF	TGTGCCAGCAGTGCCGGACAGGGGGCTAACTATGGCTACACCTTC
.	TRBV5-1	TRBJ2-7	many	CASSPYDRDEQYF	TGCGCCAGCAGCCCCTACGATAGGGACGAGCAGTACTTC
.	TRBV20-1	TRBJ2-7	.	CSVPSPRLDYEQYF	TGCAGTGTTCCATCTCCACGACTGGACTACGAGCAGTACTTC
.	TRBV6-5	TRBJ2-7	many	CAAGDTPYEQYF	TGTGCCGCTGGGGACACTCCCTACGAGCAGTACTTC
.	TRBV24-1	TRBJ1-1	many	CATSENTEAFF	TGTGCCACCAGTGAAAACACTGAAGCTTTCTTT